This TCR beta chain was sequenced during a study of beta chain features in type 1 diabetes. For the study at large: Examination covered 100 million to 140 million sorted cells spanning all samples.

Staining for CD45RO/CCR7/CD25/CD127/CD95/CD27 allowed sorting of CD4+ naive, central memory, regulatory and stem cell-like memory cells. Since all of the isolated RNA was reverse transcribed, expressed TCRB transcripts were what got sequenced. The data were produced by immunoSEQ multiplex PCR, yet TCRdb's version contains in-frame clones alone and is incomplete. This sample has 150,000 to 180,000 clones, with 11% found just once. The TCR originated in a man aged 18-30 years in good health. Sequencing was carried out using central memory CD4+ T cells from blood.

The CDR3, as DNA: TGCAGTGCTCCCCAGGAGTACGAGCAGTACTTC. Encoded protein: CSAPQEYEQYF. The V gene is TRBV20-1, the J gene TRBJ2-5, with D unclear. The last part of the DNA fits TRBJ2-7 better; the J call may be wrong. The CDR3 loop spans 11 amino acids. Germline loops: CDR1 DFQATT, CDR2 SNEGSKA (reference sequence).